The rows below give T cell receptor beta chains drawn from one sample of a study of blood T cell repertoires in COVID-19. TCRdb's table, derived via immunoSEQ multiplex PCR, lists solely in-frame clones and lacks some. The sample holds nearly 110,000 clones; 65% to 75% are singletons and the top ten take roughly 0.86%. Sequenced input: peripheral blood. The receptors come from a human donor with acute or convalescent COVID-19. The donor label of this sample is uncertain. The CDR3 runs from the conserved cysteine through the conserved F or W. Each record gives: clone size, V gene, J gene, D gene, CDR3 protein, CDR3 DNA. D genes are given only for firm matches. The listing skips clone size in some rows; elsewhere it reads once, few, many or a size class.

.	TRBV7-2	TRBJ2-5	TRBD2	CASSTSGGAVQETQYF	TGTGCCAGCAGCACCAGCGGGGGGGCAGTTCAAGAGACCCAGTACTTC
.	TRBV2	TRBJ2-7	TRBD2	CASNGLATLGQYF	TGTGCCAGCAATGGACTAGCAACCCTCGGCCAGTACTTC
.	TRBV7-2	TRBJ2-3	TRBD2	CASSLALGGGRADTQYF	TGTGCCAGCAGCTTAGCTCTCGGCGGGGGGCGGGCAGATACGCAGTATTTT
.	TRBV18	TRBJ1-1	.	CASSPSGRDTEAFF	TGTGCCAGCTCACCATCCGGGCGGGACACTGAAGCTTTCTTT
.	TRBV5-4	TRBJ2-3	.	CASSLALLDTQYF	TGTGCCAGCAGCTTGGCCCTTCTAGATACGCAGTATTTT
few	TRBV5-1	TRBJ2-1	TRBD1	CASSFDRGWNEQFF	TGCGCCAGCAGCTTCGACAGGGGGTGGAATGAGCAGTTCTTC
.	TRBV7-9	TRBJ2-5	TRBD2	CASSTLRDYPAETQYF	TGTGCCAGCAGCACGCTCCGGGACTATCCCGCAGAGACCCAGTACTTC
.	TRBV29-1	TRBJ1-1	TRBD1	CSGNRGSNTEAFF	TGCAGCGGAAACAGGGGATCTAACACTGAAGCTTTCTTT
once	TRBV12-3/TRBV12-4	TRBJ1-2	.	CASSLASYGYTF	TGTGCCAGCAGCCTAGCTAGCTATGGCTACACCTTC
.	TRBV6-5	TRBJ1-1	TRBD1	CASRDLGQGDTEAFF	TGTGCCAGCAGGGACCTGGGACAGGGCGACACTGAAGCTTTCTTT
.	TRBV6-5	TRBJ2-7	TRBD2	CASSYSSGAVYEQYF	TGTGCCAGCAGTTACTCGAGCGGGGCTGTCTACGAGCAGTACTTC
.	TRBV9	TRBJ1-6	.	CASSVAAEGSPLHF	TGTGCCAGCAGCGTAGCGGCCGAGGGTTCACCCCTCCACTTT
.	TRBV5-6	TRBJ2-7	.	CASSLIGTATYEQYF	TGTGCCAGCAGCTTGATCGGCACAGCAACCTACGAGCAGTACTTC
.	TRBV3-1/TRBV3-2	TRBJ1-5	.	CASSQEIGGNQPQHF	TGTGCCAGCAGCCAAGAAATAGGGGGCAATCAGCCCCAGCATTTT
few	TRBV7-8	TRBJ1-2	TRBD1	CASSSQQGYYGYTF	TGTGCCAGCAGCTCCCAACAGGGGTACTATGGCTACACCTTC
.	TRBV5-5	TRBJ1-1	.	CASSLVAGLEAFF	TGTGCCAGCAGCTTGGTCGCAGGACTTGAAGCTTTCTTT
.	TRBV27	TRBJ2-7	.	CASSHGGAGYEQYF	TGTGCCAGCAGTCATGGGGGGGCAGGTTACGAGCAGTACTTC
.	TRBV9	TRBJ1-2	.	CASSVGEGRFDGYTF	TGTGCCAGCAGCGTAGGGGAGGGTCGGTTTGATGGCTACACCTTC
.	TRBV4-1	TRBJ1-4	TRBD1	CASSPDRVGNEKLFF	TGCGCCAGCAGCCCCGACAGGGTGGGAAATGAAAAACTGTTTTTT
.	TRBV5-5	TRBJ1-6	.	CASSLRIGVLNNSPLHF	TGTGCCAGCAGCTTGAGGATAGGGGTTTTGAATAATTCACCCCTCCACTTT
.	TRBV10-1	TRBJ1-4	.	CASRDDRRLNEKLFF	TGCGCCAGCAGGGATGACAGGCGACTTAATGAAAAACTGTTTTTT
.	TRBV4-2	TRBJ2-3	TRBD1	CASSRDRGDTQYF	TGTGCCAGCAGCCGTGACAGGGGGGATACGCAGTATTTT
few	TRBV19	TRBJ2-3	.	CASSNRPQDTQYF	TGTGCCAGTAGTAACAGGCCTCAAGATACGCAGTATTTT
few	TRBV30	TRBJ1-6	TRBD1	CAWTGQVNSPLHF	TGTGCCTGGACCGGACAGGTTAATTCACCCCTCCACTTT
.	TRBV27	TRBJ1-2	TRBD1	CASRTGTGGFGYTF	TGTGCCAGCAGGACCGGGACAGGGGGCTTTGGCTACACCTTC
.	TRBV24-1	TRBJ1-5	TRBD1	CATSDPGQGAGGNQPQHF	TGTGCCACCAGTGATCCGGGACAGGGGGCTGGGGGCAATCAGCCCCAGCATTTT
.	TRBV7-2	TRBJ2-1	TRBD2	CASRPGLAGGREQFF	TGTGCCAGCAGACCGGGACTAGCGGGGGGACGGGAGCAGTTCTTC
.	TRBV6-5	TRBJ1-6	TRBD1	CASSYYHGQGNSPLHF	TGTGCCAGCAGTTACTACCACGGACAGGGGAATTCACCCCTCCACTTT
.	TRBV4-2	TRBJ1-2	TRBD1	CASSPSTVTGATGYTF	TGTGCCAGCAGCCCGTCAACCGTGACAGGGGCCACTGGCTACACCTTC
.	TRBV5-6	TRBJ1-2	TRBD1	CASSLGWTGGSGYTF	TGTGCCAGCAGCTTAGGCTGGACAGGGGGGTCTGGCTACACCTTC
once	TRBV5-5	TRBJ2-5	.	CASSFRGAGQETQYF	TGTGCCAGCAGTTTCCGGGGAGCCGGCCAAGAGACCCAGTACTTC
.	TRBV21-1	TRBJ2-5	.	CASAGDTKETQYF	TGTGCCAGCGCTGGGGACACGAAAGAGACCCAGTACTTC
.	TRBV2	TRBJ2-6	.	CASSELPPGANVLTF	TGTGCCAGCAGTGAACTACCTCCTGGGGCCAACGTCCTGACTTTC
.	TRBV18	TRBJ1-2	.	CASSPSGVGNYGYTF	TGTGCCAGCTCACCATCCGGGGTGGGGAACTATGGCTACACCTTC
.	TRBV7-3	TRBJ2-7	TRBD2	CASSSQAGGLNEQYF	TGTGCCAGCAGCTCCCAAGCGGGGGGGCTCAACGAGCAGTACTTC
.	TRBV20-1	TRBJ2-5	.	CSANNQETQYF	TGCAGTGCTAATAACCAAGAGACCCAGTACTTC
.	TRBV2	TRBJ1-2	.	CARSTGNYGYTF	TGTGCCAGAAGTACAGGCAACTATGGCTACACCTTC
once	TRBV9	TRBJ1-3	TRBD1	CASSVGTGGNTIYF	TGTGCCAGCAGCGTCGGGACAGGGGGAAACACCATATATTTT
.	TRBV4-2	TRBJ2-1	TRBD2	CASSQVGRAGARPYNEQFF	TGTGCCAGCAGCCAAGTAGGAAGAGCGGGGGCGCGCCCATACAATGAGCAGTTCTTC
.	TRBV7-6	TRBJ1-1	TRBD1	CASSSGGWNTEAFF	TGTGCCAGCAGTTCAGGGGGCTGGAACACTGAAGCTTTCTTT
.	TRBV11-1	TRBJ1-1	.	CASSASVNTEAFF	TGTGCCAGCAGCGCCTCAGTGAACACTGAAGCTTTCTTT
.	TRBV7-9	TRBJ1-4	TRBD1	CASSSRDRGGTNEKLFF	TGTGCCAGCAGCTCCCGGGACAGGGGAGGGACTAATGAAAAACTGTTTTTT
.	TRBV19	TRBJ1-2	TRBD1	CASRDSHNYGYTF	TGTGCCAGTCGGGACAGCCACAACTATGGCTACACCTTC